These 18 T cell receptor beta chains were all obtained from the same sample, sequenced in a study of CD8 T cells in Susac syndrome. With random hexamers, reverse transcription was performed on roughly 0.45 to 1 ug of RNA. A single record per CDR3 protein comes from TCRdb applying MiXCR to the immunoSEQ multiplex PCR reads. The sample consists of some 240,000 distinct CDR3 sequences, almost 97% of them appearing once. Sequenced input: CD4+ T cells from PBMCs. Receptor source: a human donor with Susac syndrome.

The genes are TRBV14 and TRBJ1-3; maybe TRBD1 (5 bases). This CDR3 has 14 residues. Germline loops: CDR1 SGHDN, CDR2 FVKESK. Trimming removed 3 bases at V and 3 bases at J, with 9 bases between. The CDR3: CASSHRVLGNTIYF. CDR3 in DNA: TGTGCCAGCAGCCACAGGGTACTTGGAAACACCATATATTTT. The whole variable domain, remainder taken from reference TRBV14 and TRBJ1-3, is EAGVTQFPSHSVIEKGQTVTLRCDPISGHDNLYWYRRVMGKEIKFLLHFVKESKQDESGMPNNRFLAERTGGTYSTLKVQPAELEDSGVYFCASSHRVLGNTIYFGEGSWLTVV.

The V and J genes are TRBV4-1 and TRBJ2-1, with 7 bases lining up with TRBD2. Per germline, CDR1 MGHRA and CDR2 YSYEKL. V lost 1 base, J lost 3 bases, and 6 bases stayed unmatched. CDR3 length equals 16 residues. CDR3 coding DNA: TGCGCCAGCAGCCAAGCAAGCGGGATTTACTACAATGAGCAGTTCTTC. Amino acid sequence: CASSQASGIYYNEQFF.

The CDR3 region has the DNA TGCGCCAGCAGCCAAGAAGGACTAGCGGGAACAGATACGCAGTATTTT. Translating gives CASSQEGLAGTDTQYF. The rearrangement uses TRBV4-1 and TRBJ2-3, with 12 bases aligning to TRBD2. This CDR3 region has 16 residues. Per germline, CDR1 MGHRA and CDR2 YSYEKL. V shed 0 bases and J 3 bases; nucleotides not matched to a gene: 1.

The rearrangement joins TRBV27 to TRBJ1-1, with D unresolved. V lost 3 bases, J lost 8 bases, and 10 bases lay in between. The germline CDR1 and CDR2 sequences are MNHEY and SMNVEV (reference sequence). The CDR3 is 12 amino acids. The CDR3 region has the DNA TGTGCCAGCAGTTTCCTAGGGATGGAAGCTTTCTTT. Its translation is CASSFLGMEAFF.

The V and J genes are TRBV6-2 or TRBV6-3 and TRBJ2-5, with 9 nucleotides matching TRBD2. CDR3 size: 15 residues. CDR1 MNHEY and CDR2 SVGEGT come from the germline V gene. V trimming: 5 bases; J trimming: 0 bases; junction bases outside the gene matches: 4. The CDR3, as DNA: TGTGCCAGCAGTCGAGCGGGAGGACACCAAGAGACCCAGTACTTC. Translation gives CASSRAGGHQETQYF.

The chain couples TRBV12-3 or TRBV12-4 to TRBJ2-7, with D unclear. V lost 3 bases to trimming and J lost 1 base, with 4 bases between them. The CDR3 has 12 amino acids. The DNA for the CDR3 is TGTGCCAGCAGTTTCGCATCCTACGAGCAGTACTTC. Protein product: CASSFASYEQYF.

The chain combines TRBV20-1 with TRBJ2-1, with 8 bases lining up with TRBD2. The length of the CDR3 is 12 residues. The V gene's germline CDR1 is DFQATT and CDR2 SNEGSKA (reference sequence). V shed 5 bases, J shed 7 bases, and the junction held 4 bases outside the gene matches. The CDR3 nucleotides are TGCAGTGCTGGGACTAGTCGGAATGAGCAGTTCTTC. As protein: CSAGTSRNEQFF.

The J gene is TRBJ2-5, the V gene TRBV27; D may be TRBD1 (7 bases). Germline CDR1 MNHEY, CDR2 SMNVEV (reference sequence). V lost 0 bases and J 5 bases, leaving 13 bases between the germline ends. This CDR3 spans 15 amino acids. CDR3 in DNA: TGTGCCAGCAGTTTATCCCGACAGGGAGGCGAGACCCAGTACTTC. This gives the protein CASSLSRQGGETQYF.

The chain has TRBV6-6 and TRBJ2-7, with 7 bases that match TRBD2. CDR3 length equals 15 residues. The V and J ends lost 6 bases and 4 bases, in that order; junction bases with no gene match: 12. Per germline, CDR1 MNHNY and CDR2 SVGAGI (reference sequence). DNA for the CDR3: TGTGCCAGCAGCCCCGGGCCTAGCGGAGAATACGAGCAGTACTTC. Protein sequence: CASSPGPSGEYEQYF.

J is TRBJ2-3 and V is TRBV20-1, with 8 bases aligning to TRBD2. With 0 bases clipped from V and 2 bases from J, the junction kept 10 bases outside the gene matches. The CDR3 is made up of 17 amino acids. Germline-derived CDR1 and CDR2 are DFQATT and SNEGSKA (reference sequence). The CDR3 spells CSARDLSGGRNTDTQYF. DNA of the CDR3: TGCAGTGCTAGAGATCTCTCTGGCGGGAGGAACACAGATACGCAGTATTTT.

The V and J genes are TRBV20-1 and TRBJ2-4; 13 bases fit TRBD2. With 4 bases clipped from V and 3 bases from J, the junction kept 15 bases outside the gene matches. The germline gives CDR1 DFQATT, CDR2 SNEGSKA (reference sequence). CDR3 length equals 19 residues. In nucleotides, the CDR3 is TGCAGTGCTATACTTGATCGGACTAGCGGGAGCGGTAACAAAAACATTCAGTACTTC. Amino acids: CSAILDRTSGSGNKNIQYF.

The chain uses TRBV6-5 and TRBJ1-5, with D perhaps TRBD1 (6 bases). The germline V and J ends were trimmed by 5 bases and 7 bases, with 15 bases remaining between them. Germline V lookup: CDR1 MNHEY, CDR2 SVGAGI. This CDR3 spans 14 amino acids. CDR3 protein: CASSPQGRGQPQHF. CDR3 sequence (DNA): TGTGCCAGCAGTCCCCAGGGGAGGGGGCAGCCCCAGCATTTT.

This chain connects TRBV29-1 to TRBJ2-1, with 8 bases that match TRBD1. This CDR3 comprises 14 residues. V trimming: 1 base; J trimming: 9 bases; junction bases outside the gene matches: 8. Germline V lookup: CDR1 SQVTM, CDR2 ANQGSEA. The CDR3 nucleotides read TGCAGCGTTGAAGCGGGCCAGGGGGCAGGTGAGCAGTTCTTC. Translating it yields CSVEAGQGAGEQFF.

The CDR3 region is CASGLQPGQGGHEQFF. The CDR3 DNA reads as TGCGCCAGCGGACTTCAACCGGGACAGGGGGGACATGAGCAGTTCTTC. This sequence joins TRBV5-1 and TRBJ2-1; 11 bases fit TRBD1. V was pared by 7 bases and J by 8 bases, with 14 bases of the junction left unmatched. Per germline, CDR1 SGHRS and CDR2 YFSETQ. The CDR3 is 16 amino acids.

This sequence joins TRBV7-3 and TRBJ2-1, with TRBD2 identical over 10 bases. This CDR3 region has 15 residues. The trim removed 2 bases at V and 9 bases at J, leaving 7 bases unmatched. Germline CDR1 is SGHTA and CDR2 is FQGTGA. In DNA form, the CDR3 reads TGTGCCAGCAGCTTATGGCAGCGGGAGGGTGCTGAGCAGTTCTTC. This sequence encodes CASSLWQREGAEQFF.

The V and J genes are TRBV29-1 and TRBJ1-2; D is possibly TRBD1 (5 bases). Germline assignment: CDR1 SQVTM and CDR2 ANQGSEA. CDR3 length: 13 amino acids. Trimming removed 4 bases at V and 8 bases at J, with 17 bases between. CDR3 amino acids: CSVAGGGQVGYTF. Written as DNA, the CDR3 is TGCAGCGTTGCCGGGGGAGGACAAGTCGGCTACACCTTC.

The rearrangement links TRBV5-1 to TRBJ1-1, with D unclear. In germline, CDR1 is SGHRS, CDR2 YFSETQ. The CDR3 runs to 14 residues. Trimming removed 0 bases at V and 3 bases at J, with 9 bases between. Here the CDR3 reads CASSLGPWDTEAFF. The CDR3 DNA follows: TGCGCCAGCAGCTTGGGCCCGTGGGACACTGAAGCTTTCTTT.

This chain connects TRBV5-6 to TRBJ2-6; maybe TRBD2 (6 bases). The CDR3 loop spans 15 amino acids. Germline V gene lookup returns CDR1 SGHDT and CDR2 YYEEEE. V lost 4 bases to trimming and J lost 2 bases, with 10 bases between them. CDR3 nucleotide sequence: TGTGCCAGCAGCCGTGGGACTGCTGGGGCCAACGTCCTGACTTTC. Amino acid sequence: CASSRGTAGANVLTF.